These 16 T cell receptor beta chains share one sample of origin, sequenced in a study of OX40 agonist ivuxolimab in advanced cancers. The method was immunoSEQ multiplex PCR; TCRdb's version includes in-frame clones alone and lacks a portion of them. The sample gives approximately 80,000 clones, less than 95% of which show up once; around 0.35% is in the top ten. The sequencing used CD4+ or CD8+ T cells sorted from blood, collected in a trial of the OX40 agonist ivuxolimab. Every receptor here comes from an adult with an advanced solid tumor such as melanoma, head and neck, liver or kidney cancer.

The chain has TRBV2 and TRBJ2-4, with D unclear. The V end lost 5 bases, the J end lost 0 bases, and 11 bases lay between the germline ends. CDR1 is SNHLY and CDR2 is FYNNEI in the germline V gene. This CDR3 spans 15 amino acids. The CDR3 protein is CASSPRLLAKNIQYF. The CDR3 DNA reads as TGTGCCAGCAGTCCCAGACTGCTAGCCAAAAACATTCAGTACTTC.

This chain's CDR3 is CASSEVPDAGGRGKLFF. In nucleotides, the CDR3 is TGTGCCAGCAGTGAAGTTCCGGACGCAGGGGGCAGGGGAAAACTGTTTTTT. The chain carries TRBV6-1 and TRBJ1-4; 8 bases align to TRBD1. Germline V gives CDR1 MNHNS, CDR2 SASEGT. The CDR3 extends over 17 amino acids. Losses at the gene ends were 1 base for V and 10 bases for J; bases not matched to a gene: 14.

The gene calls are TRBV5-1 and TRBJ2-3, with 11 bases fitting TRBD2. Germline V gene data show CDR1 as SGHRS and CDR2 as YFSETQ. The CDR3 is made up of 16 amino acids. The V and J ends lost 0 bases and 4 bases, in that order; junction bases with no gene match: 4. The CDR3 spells CASSLATSGEADTQYF. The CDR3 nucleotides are TGCGCCAGCAGCTTGGCGACTAGCGGGGAGGCAGATACGCAGTATTTT.

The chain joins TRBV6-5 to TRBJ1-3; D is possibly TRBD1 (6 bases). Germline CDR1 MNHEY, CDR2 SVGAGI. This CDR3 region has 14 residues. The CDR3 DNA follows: TGTGCAAGCCGTCAGGGGAACTCTGGAAACACCATATATTTT. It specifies CASRQGNSGNTIYF.

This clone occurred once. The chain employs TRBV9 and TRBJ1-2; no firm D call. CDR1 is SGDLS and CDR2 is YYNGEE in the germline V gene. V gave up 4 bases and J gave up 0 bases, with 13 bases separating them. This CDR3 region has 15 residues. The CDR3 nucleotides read TGTGCCAGCAGCCCCAGCAGCCTCGCTAACTATGGCTACACCTTC. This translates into CASSPSSLANYGYTF.

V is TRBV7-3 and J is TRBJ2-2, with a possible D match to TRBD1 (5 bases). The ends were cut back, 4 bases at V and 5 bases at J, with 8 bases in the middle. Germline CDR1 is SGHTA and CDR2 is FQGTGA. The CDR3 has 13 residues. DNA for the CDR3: TGTGCCAGCAGCTCTCAGGGTACCGGGGAGCTGTTTTTT. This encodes CASSSQGTGELFF.

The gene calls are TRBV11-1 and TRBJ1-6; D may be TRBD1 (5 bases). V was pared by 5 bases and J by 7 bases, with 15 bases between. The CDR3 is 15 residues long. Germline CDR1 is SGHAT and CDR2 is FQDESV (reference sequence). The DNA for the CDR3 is TGTGCCAGCAGCGCCCGGGGGGTGAGGAATTCACCCCTCCACTTT. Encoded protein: CASSARGVRNSPLHF.

CDR3 DNA sequence: TGTGCCAGTAGTATCCTCTCCTCCCGGGCGTCCGGAAACACCATATATTTT. Translated, it gives CASSILSSRASGNTIYF. The V gene is TRBV19, the J gene TRBJ1-3; D is uncertain. Trimming pared 3 bases from V and 4 bases from J, leaving 19 bases between. CDR1 is LNHDA and CDR2 is SQIVND in the germline V gene (reference sequence). The CDR3 contains 17 residues.

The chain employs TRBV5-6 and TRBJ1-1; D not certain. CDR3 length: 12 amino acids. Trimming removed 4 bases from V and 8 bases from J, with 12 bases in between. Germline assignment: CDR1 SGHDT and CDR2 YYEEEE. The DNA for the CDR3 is TGTGCCAGCAGCAAACACAGACAAGAAGCTTTCTTT. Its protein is CASSKHRQEAFF.

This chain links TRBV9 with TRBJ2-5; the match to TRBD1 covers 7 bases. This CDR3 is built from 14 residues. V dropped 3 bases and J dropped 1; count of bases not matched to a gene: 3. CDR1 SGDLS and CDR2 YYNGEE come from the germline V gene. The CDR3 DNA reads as TGTGCCAGCAGCGCAACAGGGGTCCAAGAGACCCAGTACTTC. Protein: CASSATGVQETQYF.

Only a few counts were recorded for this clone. The CDR3 nucleotides read TGTGCCAGCAGCCCAAGGTCCCGTTTCTCACCCCTCCACTTT. The encoded protein is CASSPRSRFSPLHF. V gene TRBV9 combines with J gene TRBJ1-6; no reliable D call. CDR3 size: 14 residues. V was cut by 4 bases and J by 10 bases, with 15 bases left in between. In germline, CDR1 is SGDLS, CDR2 YYNGEE. Filled out from reference TRBV9 and TRBJ1-6, the complete variable domain reads DSGVTQTPKHLITATGQRVTLRCSPRSGDLSVYWYQQSLDQGLQFLIQYYNGEERAKGNILERFSAQQFPDLHSELNLSSLELGDSALYFCASSPRSRFSPLHFGNGTRLTVT.

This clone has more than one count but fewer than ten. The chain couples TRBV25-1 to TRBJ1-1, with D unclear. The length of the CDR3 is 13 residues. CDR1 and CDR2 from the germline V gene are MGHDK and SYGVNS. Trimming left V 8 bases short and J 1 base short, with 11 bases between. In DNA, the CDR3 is TGTGCCAGCGGAGGAGGGCAGAACACTGAAGCTTTCTTT. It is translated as CASGGGQNTEAFF.

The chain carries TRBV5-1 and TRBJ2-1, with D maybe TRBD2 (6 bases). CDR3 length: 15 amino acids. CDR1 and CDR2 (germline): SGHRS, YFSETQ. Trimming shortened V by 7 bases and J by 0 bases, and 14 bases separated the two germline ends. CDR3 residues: CASSEAGSSYNEQFF. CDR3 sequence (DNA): TGCGCCAGCTCGGAGGCGGGGAGCTCCTACAATGAGCAGTTCTTC. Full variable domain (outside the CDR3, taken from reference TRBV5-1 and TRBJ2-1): KAGVTQTPRYLIKTRGQQVTLSCSPISGHRSVSWYQQTPGQGLQFLFEYFSETQRNKGNFPGRFSGRQFSNSRSEMNVSTLELGDSALYLCASSEAGSSYNEQFFGPGTRLTVL.

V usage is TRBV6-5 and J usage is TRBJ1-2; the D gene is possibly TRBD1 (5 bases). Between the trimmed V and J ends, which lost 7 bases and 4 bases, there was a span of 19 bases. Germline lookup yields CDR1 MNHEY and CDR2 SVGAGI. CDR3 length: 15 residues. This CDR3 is CASTPRGATFYGYTF. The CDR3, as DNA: TGTGCCAGCACCCCCAGAGGGGCGACCTTCTATGGCTACACCTTC.

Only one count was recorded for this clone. The CDR3 sequence is CASSLLGMDSPLHF. As DNA, the CDR3 is TGTGCCAGCAGCTTACTAGGGATGGATTCACCCCTCCACTTT. The V gene is TRBV7-3, the J gene TRBJ1-6; D is undetermined. CDR3 length: 14 residues. V lost 2 bases and J 8 bases, leaving 10 bases between the germline ends. Germline V lookup: CDR1 SGHTA, CDR2 FQGTGA.

The CDR3: CASSLVQGSNTGELFF. CDR3 DNA: TGCGCCAGCAGCTTGGTGCAGGGTTCGAACACCGGGGAGCTGTTTTTT. The chain combines TRBV5-1 with TRBJ2-2, with a tentative D call TRBD1 (5 bases). Germline V gene lookup returns CDR1 SGHRS and CDR2 YFSETQ. The CDR3 length is 16 residues. Trimming pared 0 bases from V and 0 bases from J, leaving 9 bases between.